The entry that follows covers one T cell receptor beta chain sequence. Its antigen is unidentified. These data are taken from a study of glioma-infiltrating T cells. Amplification of TCR alpha and beta CDR3 regions from RNA used iRepertoire nested multiplex PCR. TCRdb used MiXCR to reprocess the multiplex PCR reads, holding one entry per CDR3 protein. The data contain 100,000 to 150,000 distinct CDR3 sequences, around 25% of them seen just once; the ten biggest clones take up under 35%. Trimming at V came to 2 bases and at J to 6 bases, leaving 7 bases not matched to a gene. The CDR3 consists of 15 residues. CDR1 and CDR2 (germline): SNHLY, FYNNEI. General study results and limits: Gliomas, especially low-grade, showed above-expected tissue-blood divergence; non-neoplastic patients showed below.

The receptor's source is a human donor with low-grade glioma or glioblastoma, undergoing nonglioma brain surgery, or in good health (not recorded which). Sequencing input: glioma tissue, nonneoplastic brain tissue, or PBMCs (not recorded which). This chain uses TRBV2 with TRBJ1-2, with 9 bases aligning to TRBD1. DNA for the CDR3: TGTGCCAGCAGTGAACGCGGACAGGGGAACCATGGCTACACCTTC. This sequence encodes CASSERGQGNHGYTF.